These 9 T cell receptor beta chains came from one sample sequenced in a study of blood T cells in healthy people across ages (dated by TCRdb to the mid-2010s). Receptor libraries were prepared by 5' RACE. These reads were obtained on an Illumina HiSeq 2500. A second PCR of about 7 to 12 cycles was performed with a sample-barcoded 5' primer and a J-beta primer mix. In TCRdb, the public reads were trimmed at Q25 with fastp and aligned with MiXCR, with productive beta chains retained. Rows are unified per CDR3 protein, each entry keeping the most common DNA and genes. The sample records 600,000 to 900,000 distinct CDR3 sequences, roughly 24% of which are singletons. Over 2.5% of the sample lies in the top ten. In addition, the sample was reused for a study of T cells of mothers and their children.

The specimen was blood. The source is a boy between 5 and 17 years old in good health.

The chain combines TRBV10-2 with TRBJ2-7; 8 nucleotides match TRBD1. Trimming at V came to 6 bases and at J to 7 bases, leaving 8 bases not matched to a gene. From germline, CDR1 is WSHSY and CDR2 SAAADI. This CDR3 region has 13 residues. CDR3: CASSRLDRAEQYF. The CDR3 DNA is TGCGCCAGCAGCAGGTTGGACAGGGCTGAGCAGTACTTC.

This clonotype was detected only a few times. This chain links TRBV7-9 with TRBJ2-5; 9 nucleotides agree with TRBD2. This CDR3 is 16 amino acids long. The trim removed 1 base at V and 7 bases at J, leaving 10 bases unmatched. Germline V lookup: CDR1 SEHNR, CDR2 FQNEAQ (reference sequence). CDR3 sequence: CASSLGTSGLDGTQYF. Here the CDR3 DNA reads TGTGCCAGCAGCTTAGGAACTAGCGGGCTTGATGGGACCCAGTACTTC.

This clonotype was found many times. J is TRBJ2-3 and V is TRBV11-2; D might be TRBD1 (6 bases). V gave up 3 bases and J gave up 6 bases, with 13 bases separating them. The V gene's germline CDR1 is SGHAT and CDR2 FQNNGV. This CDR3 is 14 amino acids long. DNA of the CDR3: TGTGCCAGCAGCTTGGGGGCCATTTTGGATACGCAGTATTTT. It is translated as CASSLGAILDTQYF.

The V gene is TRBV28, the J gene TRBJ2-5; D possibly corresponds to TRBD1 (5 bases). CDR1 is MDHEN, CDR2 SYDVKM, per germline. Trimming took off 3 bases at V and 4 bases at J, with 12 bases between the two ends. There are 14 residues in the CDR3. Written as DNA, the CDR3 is TGTGCCAGCAGTTTCCTAGGGGCTGGAGAGACCCAGTACTTC. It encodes CASSFLGAGETQYF.

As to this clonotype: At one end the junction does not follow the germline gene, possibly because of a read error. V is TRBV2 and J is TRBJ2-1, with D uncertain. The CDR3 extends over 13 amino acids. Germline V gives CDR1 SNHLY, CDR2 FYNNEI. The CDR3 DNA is TGTGCCAGCAGGACGGACCTCTACAATGGGCAGTTCTTC. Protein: CASRTDLYNGQFF.

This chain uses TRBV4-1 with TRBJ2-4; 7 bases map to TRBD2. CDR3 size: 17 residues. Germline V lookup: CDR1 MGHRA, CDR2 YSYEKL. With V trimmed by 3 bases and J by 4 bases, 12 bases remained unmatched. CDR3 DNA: TGCGCCAGCAGCCACCTTTCAGCGGGGACCACTAAAAACATTCAGTACTTC. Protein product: CASSHLSAGTTKNIQYF.

In DNA form, the CDR3 reads TGTGCCAGCAGCCAACCAGGGAGCTCCTATAATTCACCCCTCCACTTT. Amino acids: CASSQPGSSYNSPLHF. J is TRBJ1-6 and V is TRBV3-1; tentatively, D is TRBD1 (5 bases). From germline, CDR1 is LGHDT and CDR2 YNNKEL (reference sequence). CDR3 size: 16 residues. V was cut by 2 bases and J by 0 bases, with 8 bases left in between.

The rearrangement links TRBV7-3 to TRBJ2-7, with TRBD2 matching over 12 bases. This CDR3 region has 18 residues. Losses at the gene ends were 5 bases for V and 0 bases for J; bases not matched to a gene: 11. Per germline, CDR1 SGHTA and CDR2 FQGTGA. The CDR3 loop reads CASSTYTSGGTNSYEQYF. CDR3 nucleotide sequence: TGTGCCAGCAGCACGTACACTAGCGGGGGGACCAACTCCTACGAGCAGTACTTC.

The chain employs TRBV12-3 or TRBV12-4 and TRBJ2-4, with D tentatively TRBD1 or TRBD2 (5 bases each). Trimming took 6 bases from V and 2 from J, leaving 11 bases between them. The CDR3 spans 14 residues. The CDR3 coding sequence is TGTGCCAGCAGGGAGACGGGGCCCAAAAACATTCAGTACTTC. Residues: CASRETGPKNIQYF.